This T cell receptor (beta chain) stems from a study of cytomegalovirus exposure and HLA in healthy donors. Study at large: Inside one of the first data releases sat around 80 million unique TCRs taken from HLA-typed donors.

PCR used 60 Vbeta primers and 13 Jbeta primers. Some clones are missing from TCRdb's copy, which holds only in-frame ones; the method was immunoSEQ multiplex PCR. The sample includes around 170,000 clones, roughly 84% of them seen just once. Notes on the study in general: A further, later analysis showed that HLA-associated TCR beta chains (compared with equally common others) were more clonally expanded. Later analysis identified about 18,000 TCR beta sequences associated with HLA alleles, using a false discovery rate threshold of 0.05.

Concerning this clone: Its antigen is unidentified.

The germline gives CDR1 SNHLY, CDR2 FYNNEI. The CDR3 has 18 residues. The junction had 14 bases not matched to a gene; V was cut back by 6 bases and J by 5 bases. The sequence came from a woman aged 18-29 years in good health and CMV-seronegative. Sequencing input: PBMCs. The chain is built from TRBV2 and TRBJ1-4; 11 bases map to TRBD1. CDR3 amino acids: CASRERTGGSFENEKLFF. CDR3 DNA sequence: TGTGCCAGCAGAGAGAGGACAGGGGGCTCATTCGAGAATGAAAAACTGTTTTTT.